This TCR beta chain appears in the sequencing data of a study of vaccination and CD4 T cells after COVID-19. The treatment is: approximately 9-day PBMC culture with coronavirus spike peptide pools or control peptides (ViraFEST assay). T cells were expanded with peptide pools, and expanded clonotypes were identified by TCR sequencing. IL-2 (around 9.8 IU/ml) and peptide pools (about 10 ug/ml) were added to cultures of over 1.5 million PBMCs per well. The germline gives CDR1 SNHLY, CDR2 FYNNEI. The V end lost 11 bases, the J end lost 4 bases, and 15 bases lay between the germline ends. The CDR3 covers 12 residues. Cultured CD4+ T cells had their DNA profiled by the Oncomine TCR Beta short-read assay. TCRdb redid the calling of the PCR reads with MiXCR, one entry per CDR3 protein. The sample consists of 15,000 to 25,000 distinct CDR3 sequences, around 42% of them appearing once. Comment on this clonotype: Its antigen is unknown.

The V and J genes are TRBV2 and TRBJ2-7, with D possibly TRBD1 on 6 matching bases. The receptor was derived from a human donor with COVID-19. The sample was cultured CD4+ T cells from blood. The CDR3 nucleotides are TGTGCCGGCACTTCAGGGGTTTACGAGCAGTACTTC. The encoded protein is CAGTSGVYEQYF.